This T cell receptor (beta chain) was recovered during a study of blood T cells in healthy people across ages. Study as a whole: For every two T cells, template switching captured about one barcoded beta molecule.

This CDR3 has 17 residues. Trimming took 6 bases from V and 5 from J; bases not matched to a gene: 17. Per the germline V gene, CDR1 is MDHEN and CDR2 is SYDVKM. Using a J-beta primer mix together with a sample-barcoded 5' primer, a second PCR was run for roughly 6 to 12 cycles. TCRdb re-called the 5' RACE reads through MiXCR, storing one row per CDR3 protein. The sample holds about 1,500,000 distinct CDR3 sequences, around two fifths seen once. No fewer than 5.5 micrograms of total RNA were isolated from every sample. Sequenced sample: blood. J is TRBJ2-7 and V is TRBV28, with 9 bases that match TRBD1. The clonotype originates from a woman aged 18 to 35 in good health. The CDR3 sequence: CASRSRQGTGKSHEQYF. As DNA, the CDR3 is TGTGCCAGCAGGTCCCGACAGGGGACAGGGAAGTCCCACGAGCAGTACTTC.